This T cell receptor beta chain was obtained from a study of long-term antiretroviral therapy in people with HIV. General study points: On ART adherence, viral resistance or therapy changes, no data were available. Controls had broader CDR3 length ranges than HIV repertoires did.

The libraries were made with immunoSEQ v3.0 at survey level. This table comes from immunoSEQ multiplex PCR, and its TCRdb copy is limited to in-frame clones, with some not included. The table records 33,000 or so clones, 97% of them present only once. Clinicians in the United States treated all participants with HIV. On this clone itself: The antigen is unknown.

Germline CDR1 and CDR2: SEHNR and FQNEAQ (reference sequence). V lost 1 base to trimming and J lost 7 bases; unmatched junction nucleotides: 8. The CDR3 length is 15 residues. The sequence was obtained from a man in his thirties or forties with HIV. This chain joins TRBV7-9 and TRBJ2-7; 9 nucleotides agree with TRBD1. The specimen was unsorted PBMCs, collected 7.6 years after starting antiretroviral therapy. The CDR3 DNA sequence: TGTGCCAGCAGCTTAGAGGGGGACAGGGTGAGTGAGCAGTACTTC. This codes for CASSLEGDRVSEQYF. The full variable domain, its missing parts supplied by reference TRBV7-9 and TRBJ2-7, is DTGVSQNPRHKITKRGQNVTFRCDPISEHNRLYWYRQTLGQGPEFLTYFQNEAQLEKSRLLSDRFSAERPKGSFSTLEIQRTEQGDSAMYLCASSLEGDRVSEQYFGPGTRLTVT.